Ten or more counts support the clone carrying this T cell receptor beta chain. The record originates from a study of T-cell reconstitution after alpha-beta-depleted transplantation in children. Trimming cost V 5 bases and J 0 bases, with 11 bases left between them. The germline CDR1 and CDR2 sequences are SGHDN and FVKESK. The CDR3 is 15 amino acids. Unique molecular identifiers were incorporated when the TCRbeta library was constructed. TCRdb recomputed calls from the PCR reads with MiXCR, one row per CDR3 protein. Among about 200,000 distinct CDR3 sequences listed, roughly 6% were seen once. The chain is built from TRBV14 and TRBJ2-1; maybe TRBD2 (6 bases). This clonotype was sampled from a girl less than two years old with combined immunodeficiency, due to receive a stem cell transplant. The specimen was PBMCs, collected before TCRalphabeta/CD19-depleted stem cell transplant. The CDR3 DNA reads as TGTGCCAGCAGCGTCGCGGGATTCTCCTACAATGAGCAGTTCTTC. It yields the protein CASSVAGFSYNEQFF.